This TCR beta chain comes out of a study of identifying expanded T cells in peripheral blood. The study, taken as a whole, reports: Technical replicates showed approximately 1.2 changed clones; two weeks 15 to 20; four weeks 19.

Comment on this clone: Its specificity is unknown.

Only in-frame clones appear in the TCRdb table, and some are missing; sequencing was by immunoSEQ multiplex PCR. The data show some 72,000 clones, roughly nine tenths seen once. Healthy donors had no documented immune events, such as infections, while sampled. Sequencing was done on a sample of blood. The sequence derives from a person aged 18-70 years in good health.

The CDR3: CASSLGTGIYGYTF. Written as DNA, the CDR3 is TGTGCCAGCAGCTTGGGTACGGGGATCTATGGCTACACCTTC. The chain recombines TRBV5-8 with TRBJ1-2; D remains ambiguous. This CDR3 is 14 amino acids long. V was cut by 0 bases and J by 4 bases, with 10 bases left in between. Germline CDR1 SGHTS, CDR2 YDEGEE.